This record looks at one T cell receptor beta chain sequence and its context. The antigen remains undetermined. The CDR3 sequence is 17 residues long. After removal of 2 bases from V and 8 bases from J, the junction contained 9 bases not matched to a gene. Germline CDR1 reads SGHTA; CDR2 reads FQGTGA. The assay was immunoSEQ multiplex PCR, and TCRdb's table has in-frame clones only and misses some. This sample yields roughly 220,000 clones, of which under 95% are seen a single time; approximately 0.99% belongs to the top ten. It was the approximately 120-subject validation cohort, separate from the approximately 680-subject first cohort, to which the donors belonged. The sample is drawn from a study of cytomegalovirus exposure and HLA in healthy donors. Study findings and constraints: Among the CMV-associated chains, three were confirmed in vitro as specific for CMV antigens.

This receptor was taken from a woman aged 18-29 years in good health and CMV-seronegative. Sequences were obtained from PBMCs. The rearrangement joins TRBV7-3 to TRBJ2-1, with TRBD2 matching over 13 bases. The CDR3: CASSLPRTSGSWDEQFF. The CDR3, as DNA: TGTGCCAGCAGCTTACCCCGGACTAGCGGGAGTTGGGATGAGCAGTTCTTC.